The entry below gives a single T cell receptor (beta chain) sequence along with its context. V shed 2 bases and J 0 bases; nucleotides not matched to a gene: 5. The CDR3 loop spans 17 amino acids. Germline CDR1 reads ENHRY; CDR2 reads SYGVKD. PCR was performed using 60 Vbeta and 13 Jbeta primers. Only in-frame clones appear in the TCRdb table, and some are missing; sequencing was by immunoSEQ multiplex PCR. Seen here are 130,000 to 150,000 clones, about 79% observed once, and the top ten hold roughly 3%. This entry is derived from a study of cytomegalovirus exposure and HLA in healthy donors. Specimen: PBMCs. The rearrangement joins TRBV10-3 to TRBJ2-1; 9 bases match TRBD2. This sequence originates from a male donor in good health and CMV-seronegative. The CDR3 spells CAISEASGEPSYNEQFF. DNA for the CDR3: TGTGCCATCAGTGAGGCTAGCGGGGAACCCTCCTACAATGAGCAGTTCTTC.